One T cell receptor beta chain is described in this entry. Its antigen is as yet unknown. The TCR beta cDNA came from 5'RACE template switching with UMIs. From the 5' RACE reads, TCRdb lists one entry per CDR3 protein and no DNA. The sample includes 150,000 to 170,000 distinct CDR3 sequences. This record belongs to a study of T cells expressing NK-cell markers. Study-wide results and caveats: NKG2C+ dominant clonotype frequencies in roughly six donors were roughly 1.0-7.5% of CD8+ T cells. The study did not resolve the HCMV specificity of expanded NKG2C+ T cell clones. The study found these clonotypes also leading the CD3+CD56-NKG2C+ fraction in a few donors.

Germline CDR1 and CDR2: MGHRA and YSYEKL. CDR3 length: 15 amino acids. The TCR originated in a woman between 50 and 59 years old in good health. Sequencing input: blood T cells: a sorted CD56 or NKG2C T cell subset, CD4+ or CD8+ T cells, or bulk PBMC T cells (not recorded which). This chain joins TRBV4-1 and TRBJ1-1; the D call of TRBD1 rests on TCRdb alone, since no DNA is present to check it. CDR3 sequence reads: CASSQPSGGNTEAFF.